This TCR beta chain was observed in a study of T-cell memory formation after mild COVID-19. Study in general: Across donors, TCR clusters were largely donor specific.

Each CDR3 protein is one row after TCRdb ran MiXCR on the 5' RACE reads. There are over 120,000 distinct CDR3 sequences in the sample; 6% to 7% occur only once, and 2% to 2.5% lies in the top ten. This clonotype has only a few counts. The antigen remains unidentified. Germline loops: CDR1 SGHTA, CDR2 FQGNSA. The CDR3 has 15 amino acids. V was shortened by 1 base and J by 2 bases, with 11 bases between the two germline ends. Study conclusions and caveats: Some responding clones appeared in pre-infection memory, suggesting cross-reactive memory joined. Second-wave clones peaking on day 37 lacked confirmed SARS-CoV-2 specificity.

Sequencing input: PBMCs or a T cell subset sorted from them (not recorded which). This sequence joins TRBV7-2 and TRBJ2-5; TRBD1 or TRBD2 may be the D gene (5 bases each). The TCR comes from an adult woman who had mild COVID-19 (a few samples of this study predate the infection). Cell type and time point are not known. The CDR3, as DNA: TGTGCCAGCAGCTTAGGGGACCGGTGGCAAGAGACCCAGTACTTC. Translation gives CASSLGDRWQETQYF. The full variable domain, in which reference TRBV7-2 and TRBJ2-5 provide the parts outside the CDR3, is GAGVSQSPSNKVTEKGKDVELRCDPISGHTALYWYRQSLGQGLEFLIYFQGNSAPDKSGLPSDRFSAERTGGSVSTLTIQRTQQEDSAVYLCASSLGDRWQETQYFGPGTRLLVL.